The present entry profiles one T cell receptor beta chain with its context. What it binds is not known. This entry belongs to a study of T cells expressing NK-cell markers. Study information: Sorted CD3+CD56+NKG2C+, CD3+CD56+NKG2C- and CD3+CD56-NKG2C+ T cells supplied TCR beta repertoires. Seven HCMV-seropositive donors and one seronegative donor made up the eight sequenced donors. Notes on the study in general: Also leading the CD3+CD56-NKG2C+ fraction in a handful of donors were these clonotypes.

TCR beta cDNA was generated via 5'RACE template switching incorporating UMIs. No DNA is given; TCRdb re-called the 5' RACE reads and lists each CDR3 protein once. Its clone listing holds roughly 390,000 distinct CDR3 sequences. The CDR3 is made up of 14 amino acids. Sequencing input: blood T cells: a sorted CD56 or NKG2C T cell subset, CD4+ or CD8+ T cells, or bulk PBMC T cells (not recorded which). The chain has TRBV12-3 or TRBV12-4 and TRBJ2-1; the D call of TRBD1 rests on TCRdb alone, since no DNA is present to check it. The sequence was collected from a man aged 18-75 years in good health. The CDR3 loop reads CASSFGQIRNEQFF.